One and the same sample provided the 25 T cell receptor beta chains below, sequenced in a study of blood T cell repertoires in COVID-19 (dated by TCRdb to the early 2020s). Library creation used the immunoSEQ multiplex PCR assay. TCRdb stores this immuneACCESS table with in-frame sequences only. Part of the clones is absent; in the studies checked, under half of the shortfall reflects unresolved V genes, and no reason is known for the rest. The sample table shows roughly 72,000 clones, and around nine tenths are seen once. Roughly a fifth of the sample is in the top ten clones. The source material was peripheral blood. These receptors were taken from a human donor in a cohort sampled during active COVID-19.

This clone was found once. This chain links TRBV7-2 with TRBJ1-1; 9 bases agree with TRBD1. This CDR3 contains 15 residues. V lost 6 bases, J lost 2 bases, and 7 bases stayed unmatched. The germline CDR1 and CDR2 sequences are SGHTA and FQGNSA. The CDR3 is CASRRTGGGNTEAFF. The CDR3 bases are TGTGCCAGCAGACGTACAGGGGGCGGTAACACTGAAGCTTTCTTT.

The rearrangement uses TRBV20-1 and TRBJ2-5; tentative D call: TRBD2 (6 bases). V lost 5 bases, J lost 9 bases, and 13 bases lay in between. This CDR3 has 11 amino acids. Per germline, CDR1 DFQATT and CDR2 SNEGSKA (reference sequence). Here the CDR3 reads CSAVGTSSQYF. CDR3 coding DNA: TGCAGTGCTGTGGGGACTTCCTCCCAGTACTTC.

V usage is TRBV7-8 and J usage is TRBJ2-5, with 15 bases that match TRBD2. The germline CDR1 and CDR2 sequences are SGHVS and FQNEAQ. With V trimmed by 5 bases and J by 2 bases, 12 bases remained unmatched. This CDR3 comprises 19 residues. The CDR3 region has the DNA TGTGCCAGCAGCCGACCCGGGACTAGCGGGGGGACCAAGCAAGAGACCCAGTACTTC. Amino acids: CASSRPGTSGGTKQETQYF.

The V call is TRBV5-1, the J call TRBJ2-5; TRBD2 is a possible D gene (6 bases). Germline values: CDR1 SGHRS, CDR2 YFSETQ. The V end lost 3 bases, the J end lost 5 bases, and 11 bases lay between the germline ends. The CDR3 contains 13 residues. The CDR3 sequence: CASSSGVVETQYF. The CDR3 DNA is TGCGCCAGCAGCTCGGGAGTAGTGGAGACCCAGTACTTC.

This chain links TRBV5-1 with TRBJ2-3; D might be TRBD1 (5 bases). The ends were cut back, 0 bases at V and 7 bases at J, with 12 bases in the middle. This CDR3 is built from 14 residues. CDR1 is SGHRS and CDR2 is YFSETQ in the germline V gene. CDR3: CASSLEGLVNTQYF. CDR3 nucleotide sequence: TGCGCCAGCAGCTTGGAGGGGCTAGTGAATACGCAGTATTTT. The variable domain in full, with the rest retrieved from reference TRBV5-1 and TRBJ2-3, is KAGVTQTPRYLIKTRGQQVTLSCSPISGHRSVSWYQQTPGQGLQFLFEYFSETQRNKGNFPGRFSGRQFSNSRSEMNVSTLELGDSALYLCASSLEGLVNTQYFGPGTRLTVL.

The chain links TRBV19 to TRBJ1-1, with TRBD1 matching over 7 bases. V was clipped by 3 bases and J by 4 bases; unmatched bases: 11. This CDR3 region has 16 residues. Germline V CDR1 and CDR2: LNHDA, SQIVND (reference sequence). CDR3 nucleotide sequence: TGTGCCAGTAGTATTTCAGGACAGGCGGTATTCACTGAAGCTTTCTTT. It translates to CASSISGQAVFTEAFF.

The chain carries TRBV12-3 or TRBV12-4 and TRBJ2-7; no definite D call. The V and J ends lost 6 bases and 6 bases respectively, with 15 bases between them. The CDR3 consists of 13 residues. CDR3 sequence reads: CASSKERRSEQYF. The CDR3 nucleotides are TGTGCCAGCAGCAAGGAAAGGCGGTCCGAGCAGTACTTC.

The rearrangement uses TRBV3-1 (or the pseudogene TRBV3-2) and TRBJ1-3; 7 nucleotides line up with TRBD1. J was trimmed by 0 bases and V by 3 bases; bases with no gene match: 5. Germline assignment: CDR1 LGHDT and CDR2 YNNKEL (reference sequence). The CDR3 has 16 residues. CDR3 in DNA: TGTGCCAGCAGCCAGGTAGGACAGGTCTCTGGAAACACCATATATTTT. Translating gives CASSQVGQVSGNTIYF.

The rearrangement uses TRBV6-2 or TRBV6-3 and TRBJ2-7, with 10 bases lining up with TRBD1. The V gene end was trimmed by 2 bases and the J gene end by 4 bases; junction bases not matched to a gene: 8. The CDR3 is 16 residues long. CDR1 and CDR2 (germline): MNHEY, SVGEGT. This CDR3 is CASSYPLDRGLYEQYF. The CDR3 DNA sequence: TGTGCCAGCAGTTACCCGCTAGACAGGGGGCTGTACGAGCAGTACTTC.

This clone came up once. The chain has TRBV12-5 and TRBJ2-6; TRBD1 is a possible D gene (6 bases). Per the germline V gene, CDR1 is LGHNT and CDR2 is FRNRAP. This CDR3 is built from 16 residues. V was shortened by 5 bases and J by 0 bases, with 11 bases between the two germline ends. CDR3 protein: CASGPGQRSGANVLTF. As DNA, the CDR3 is TGTGCTAGTGGTCCCGGACAGCGCTCTGGGGCCAACGTCCTGACTTTC.

This sequence joins TRBV29-1 and TRBJ2-7; 14 bases map to TRBD2. J lost 6 bases, V lost 7 bases, and 5 bases had no gene match. Germline V gene sequence: CDR1 SQVTM, CDR2 ANQGSEA. The CDR3 length is 13 residues. CDR3 loop: CSARLAGGREQYF. In DNA, the CDR3 is TGCAGCGCCCGACTAGCGGGAGGGCGCGAGCAGTACTTC.

There are a few counts of this clone. V gene TRBV4-3 combines with J gene TRBJ1-2, with 9 bases lining up with TRBD1. Per germline, CDR1 LGHNA and CDR2 YSLEER. This CDR3 region has 17 residues. V was pared by 0 bases and J by 4 bases, with 9 bases of the junction left unmatched. The CDR3 loop is CASSQDQGTGRVYGYTF. In nucleotides, the CDR3 is TGCGCCAGCAGCCAAGATCAGGGGACAGGGAGGGTCTATGGCTACACCTTC.

V and J are TRBV24-1 and TRBJ2-1, with TRBD2 as a possible D gene (5 bases). In germline, CDR1 is KGHDR, CDR2 SFDVKD. Trimming took off 4 bases at V and 8 bases at J, with 23 bases between the two ends. The CDR3 sequence is 17 residues long. The CDR3 nucleotides read TGTGCCACCAGTGACCCCCCGGGGTCGAGCGCACGGGATGAGCAGTTCTTC. Its translation is CATSDPPGSSARDEQFF.

This chain uses TRBV11-3 with TRBJ2-7, with 10 bases matching TRBD1. Germline V gene data show CDR1 as SGHNT and CDR2 as YENEEA. Germline trimming cut 4 bases from V and 6 bases from J; bases unmatched to any gene: 9. This CDR3 is 15 amino acids long. The CDR3 DNA reads TGTGCCAGCAGCTGGACCGGGACAGGGGTAGCCGAGCAGTACTTC. Its protein is CASSWTGTGVAEQYF.

The V call is TRBV7-2, the J call TRBJ2-3; no clear D gene. The CDR3 loop spans 13 amino acids. Germline CDR1 reads SGHTA; CDR2 reads FQGNSA. Trimming took off 3 bases at V and 6 bases at J, with 10 bases between the two ends. CDR3: CASSFDSMDTQYF. In DNA form, the CDR3 reads TGTGCCAGCAGCTTCGACTCAATGGATACGCAGTATTTT.

The chain couples TRBV5-1 to TRBJ2-3, with TRBD2 matching over 8 bases. Per the germline V gene, CDR1 is SGHRS and CDR2 is YFSETQ. J was trimmed by 0 bases and V by 4 bases; bases with no gene match: 10. The CDR3 is 17 residues long. The CDR3 loop reads CASSTGTRGYSTDTQYF. CDR3 coding DNA: TGCGCCAGCAGCACGGGGACTAGGGGCTATAGCACAGATACGCAGTATTTT.

The chain joins TRBV6-2 or TRBV6-3 to TRBJ1-2; 8 bases fit TRBD1. Trimming at V came to 2 bases and at J to 4 bases, leaving 9 bases not matched to a gene. Germline V gene data show CDR1 as MNHEY and CDR2 as SVGEGT. The CDR3 spans 16 residues. The CDR3 nucleotides read TGTGCCAGCAGTTACGCCGGGACAGGAAGAACCTATGGCTACACCTTC. It codes for CASSYAGTGRTYGYTF.

This clone was counted between two and nine times. The V and J genes are TRBV19 and TRBJ2-7, with D maybe TRBD1 (5 bases). Germline V lookup: CDR1 LNHDA, CDR2 SQIVND (reference sequence). Trimming pared 5 bases from V and 2 bases from J, leaving 13 bases between. The CDR3 is 14 amino acids. DNA for the CDR3: TGTGCCAGTAGTGTAAGGGGTGTTACCTACGAGCAGTACTTC. This gives the protein CASSVRGVTYEQYF. The whole variable domain, remainder taken from reference TRBV19 and TRBJ2-7, is DGGITQSPKYLFRKEGQNVTLSCEQNLNHDAMYWYRQDPGQGLRLIYYSQIVNDFQKGDIAEGYSVSREKKESFPLTVTSAQKNPTAFYLCASSVRGVTYEQYFGPGTRLTVT.

This chain uses TRBV9 with TRBJ1-6, with D hard to call. V shed 0 bases and J shed 5 bases, with 12 bases lying between them. CDR3 size: 16 residues. The germline CDR1 and CDR2 sequences are SGDLS and YYNGEE. In nucleotides, the CDR3 is TGTGCCAGCAGCGTAGGGCCAGGCAACAATAATTCACCCCTCCACTTT. The encoded protein is CASSVGPGNNNSPLHF.

The V gene is TRBV15, the J gene TRBJ2-7, with TRBD2 matching 9 bases. The junction had 10 bases not matched to a gene; V was cut back by 0 bases and J by 7 bases. CDR1 and CDR2 (germline): LNHNV, YYDKDF (reference sequence). The CDR3 has 16 residues. CDR3 DNA sequence: TGTGCCACCAGCAGAGATGGGGTAGCGGGAGTTCGGGAGCAGTACTTC. It codes for CATSRDGVAGVREQYF.

The chain uses TRBV7-6 and TRBJ1-2, with 9 positions matching TRBD1. CDR1 and CDR2 (germline): SGHVS, FNYEAQ. Trimming at V came to 6 bases and at J to 7 bases, leaving 15 bases not matched to a gene. This CDR3 has 16 amino acids. The CDR3 region is CASRHGQGFGLCGYTF. The CDR3, as DNA: TGTGCCAGCAGGCACGGACAGGGGTTCGGTTTGTGTGGCTACACCTTC.

The chain couples TRBV12-3 or TRBV12-4 to TRBJ1-2, with D possibly being TRBD1 (5 bases). CDR3 length equals 12 residues. V lost 3 bases, J lost 7 bases, and 9 bases lay in between. The CDR3 DNA follows: TGTGCCAGCAGTTTTATGGGGGGTGGCTACACCTTC. Translation: CASSFMGGGYTF.

This chain connects TRBV2 to TRBJ2-3; 9 bases map to TRBD2. Germline-derived CDR1 and CDR2 are SNHLY and FYNNEI. After removal of 8 bases from V and 3 bases from J, the junction contained 3 bases not matched to a gene. CDR3 length: 13 residues. The DNA of the CDR3 is TGTGCCAGCCGACTAGCGGAGACAGATACGCAGTATTTT. This codes for CASRLAETDTQYF.

The rearrangement joins TRBV18 to TRBJ1-2; tentatively, D is TRBD1 (6 bases). This CDR3 is built from 13 residues. Germline lookup yields CDR1 KGHSH and CDR2 LQKENI. The V gene lost 3 bases and the J gene lost 4 bases, with 9 bases spanning the gap. CDR3 region: CASSPGTTYGYTF. The CDR3 region has the DNA TGTGCCAGCTCACCCGGGACAACCTATGGCTACACCTTC.

The V gene is TRBV19, the J gene TRBJ2-5; D might be TRBD2 (5 bases). V lost 9 bases, J lost 4 bases, and 12 bases lay in between. The length of the CDR3 is 12 residues. Germline V CDR1 and CDR2: LNHDA, SQIVND (reference sequence). Here the CDR3 reads CASGPEGETQYF. The CDR3 DNA is TGTGCCAGCGGGCCCGAGGGAGAGACCCAGTACTTC. Drawing the rest from reference TRBV19 and TRBJ2-5, the complete variable domain is DGGITQSPKYLFRKEGQNVTLSCEQNLNHDAMYWYRQDPGQGLRLIYYSQIVNDFQKGDIAEGYSVSREKKESFPLTVTSAQKNPTAFYLCASGPEGETQYFGPGTRLLVL.